Presented here are 17 T cell receptor beta chains from one specimen sequenced in a study of metastatic and nonmetastatic thyroid tumors. TCRdb re-analyzed the PCR reads using MiXCR. Of 7,500 to 10,000 clones listed, 35% are singletons. Patients had received no treatment of any kind before thyroid surgery. Sequencing input: tumor tissue. These receptor sequences come from a female donor with papillary thyroid cancer or a benign thyroid nodule (not recorded which). Some clones in this sample may be carry-over from other donors' samples.

The J gene is TRBJ1-1, the V gene TRBV30; D may be TRBD1 (5 bases). Germline V CDR1 and CDR2: GTSNPN, SVGIG (reference sequence). V gave up 3 bases and J gave up 8 bases, with 16 bases separating them. The length of the CDR3 is 13 residues. The CDR3 loop reads CAWRGETYAEAFF. CDR3 bases: TGTGCCTGGAGAGGGGAAACTTACGCAGAAGCTTTCTTT.

This clone was recorded many times. A junction end diverges from the germline sequence, so it may reflect a read error. This chain links TRBV4-1 with TRBJ1-5; 7 bases line up with TRBD1. CDR1 and CDR2 from the germline V gene are MGHRA and YSYEKL. The CDR3 loop spans 16 amino acids. The CDR3 region is CASSQEGQGDNQPRHF. In DNA, the CDR3 is TGCGCCAGCAGCCAAGAGGGGCAGGGGGACAATCAGCCCCGGCACTTT.

This clone has a count of ten or more. The chain recombines TRBV10-1 with TRBJ2-1; tentatively, D is TRBD2 (6 bases). CDR3 size: 13 residues. Germline CDR1 and CDR2: WNHNN and SYGVQD (reference sequence). Trimming stripped 6 bases from V and 2 bases from J, with 8 bases between. CDR3 sequence reads: CASSRGTYNEQFF. CDR3 DNA sequence: TGCGCCAGCAGCCGGGGGACCTACAATGAGCAGTTCTTC.

Concerning this clone itself: The junction and the germline gene differ at one end; a read error may be behind it. This chain connects TRBV5-1 to TRBJ2-7, with D unresolved. The germline gives CDR1 SGHRS, CDR2 YFSETQ. The CDR3 length is 13 residues. The CDR3 loop reads CTSSLAVGVEQYF. CDR3 coding DNA: TGCACCAGCAGCTTGGCCGTAGGTGTCGAGCAGTACTTC.

Concerning this clone itself: A read error may explain this, as a much larger clone is one base away. The chain links TRBV5-4 to TRBJ2-7; TRBD1 or TRBD2 may be the D gene (5 bases each). CDR1 is SGHNT and CDR2 is YYREEE in the germline V gene (reference sequence). The CDR3 consists of 14 residues. The CDR3 sequence: CAISFGTGSYEQYF. CDR3 DNA: TGTGCCATCAGCTTTGGGACCGGGTCCTACGAGCAGTACTTC.

This clone was seen a few times. This rearrangement joins TRBV6-1 to TRBJ1-5, with D unresolved. Trimming took off 1 base at V and 7 bases at J, with 11 bases between the two ends. The CDR3 sequence is 14 residues long. The V gene's germline CDR1 is MNHNS and CDR2 SASEGT. CDR3 sequence (DNA): TGTGCCAGCAGTGAAGTGGGAGGCGGCCAGCCCCAGCATTTT. It is translated as CASSEVGGGQPQHF.

By sample fraction, this clone is medium-sized. This chain links TRBV30 with TRBJ2-2; 7 bases map to TRBD2. From germline, CDR1 is GTSNPN and CDR2 SVGIG (reference sequence). The V and J ends lost 1 base and 5 bases, in that order; junction bases with no gene match: 4. The CDR3 totals 14 residues. This CDR3 is CAWSATSRTGELFF. The CDR3 DNA follows: TGTGCCTGGAGTGCGACTAGCCGGACCGGGGAGCTGTTTTTT.

The table lists this clone with a few counts. This chain's CDR3 is CAISESQTGSPLHF. Here the CDR3 DNA reads TGTGCCATCAGTGAGTCCCAAACGGGGTCACCCCTCCACTTT. V is TRBV10-3 and J is TRBJ1-6; no definite D call. The V gene's germline CDR1 is ENHRY and CDR2 SYGVKD. Between the trimmed V and J ends, which lost 0 bases and 10 bases, there was a span of 10 bases. The CDR3 length is 14 residues.

This clone is medium-sized (0.01 to 0.1%). The V and J genes are TRBV7-9 and TRBJ1-2, with 7 bases matching TRBD1. The CDR3 is made up of 14 amino acids. V lost 5 bases to trimming and J lost 4 bases; unmatched junction nucleotides: 7. Germline lookup yields CDR1 SEHNR and CDR2 FQNEAQ (reference sequence). The CDR3 coding sequence is TGTGCCAGCAGCCCCGGACAGGCGTCCTATGGCTACACCTTC. Its translation: CASSPGQASYGYTF.

The chain links TRBV28 to TRBJ1-5; no firm D call. Germline V gene data show CDR1 as MDHEN and CDR2 as SYDVKM. This CDR3 spans 12 amino acids. V lost 2 bases, J lost 4 bases, and 3 bases lay in between. Here the CDR3 reads CASSLENQPQHF. CDR3 DNA: TGTGCCAGCAGTTTAGAGAATCAGCCCCAGCATTTT.

By share of the sample, this clone is medium-sized. The rearrangement uses TRBV7-9 and TRBJ1-5, with D perhaps TRBD1 (5 bases). The germline V gene has CDR1 SEHNR and CDR2 FQNEAQ (reference sequence). This CDR3 region has 16 residues. V shed 1 base and J shed 3 bases, with 13 bases lying between them. The CDR3 spells CASSLGGGGNNQPQHF. The CDR3, as DNA: TGTGCCAGCAGCTTAGGCGGCGGGGGGAACAATCAGCCCCAGCATTTT.

This chain connects TRBV5-1 to TRBJ2-2; TRBD2 might be the D (5 bases). This CDR3 comprises 15 residues. The germline CDR1 and CDR2 sequences are SGHRS and YFSETQ. Trimming left V 5 bases short and J 1 base short, with 12 bases between. CDR3: CASSKEARNTGELFF. The CDR3 bases are TGCGCCAGCAGTAAGGAGGCTCGGAACACCGGGGAGCTGTTTTTT. Using reference TRBV5-1 and TRBJ2-2 for the parts outside the CDR3, the full variable domain is KAGVTQTPRYLIKTRGQQVTLSCSPISGHRSVSWYQQTPGQGLQFLFEYFSETQRNKGNFPGRFSGRQFSNSRSEMNVSTLELGDSALYLCASSKEARNTGELFFGEGSRLTVL.

This clone was seen a single time. CDR3 sequence reads: CSASRPESNEQFF. CDR3 DNA sequence: TGCAGTGCTTCCCGGCCCGAAAGCAATGAGCAGTTCTTC. The rearrangement links TRBV20-1 to TRBJ2-1, with D unresolved. Germline V gives CDR1 DFQATT, CDR2 SNEGSKA (reference sequence). This CDR3 comprises 13 residues. V lost 5 bases and J lost 6, with 14 bases in between.

This chain connects TRBV20-1 to TRBJ2-2; D unclear. V was cut by 3 bases and J by 8 bases, with 22 bases left in between. Per germline, CDR1 DFQATT and CDR2 SNEGSKA (reference sequence). The CDR3 extends over 16 amino acids. This CDR3 reads CSARGPPKPIGGELFF. For the CDR3, the DNA is TGCAGTGCTAGGGGCCCCCCCAAACCAATAGGGGGGGAGCTGTTTTTT.

The J gene is TRBJ2-2, the V gene TRBV4-3, with D perhaps TRBD1 (5 bases). CDR3 length equals 14 residues. Germline V CDR1 and CDR2: LGHNA, YSLEER. The ends were cut back, 4 bases at V and 3 bases at J, with 9 bases in the middle. The DNA for the CDR3 is TGCGCCAGCAGCCCCCGACAGTACACCGGGGAGCTGTTTTTT. As protein: CASSPRQYTGELFF.

V gene TRBV11-1 combines with J gene TRBJ2-1; D uncertain. The CDR3 sequence is 15 residues long. The germline gives CDR1 SGHAT, CDR2 FQDESV (reference sequence). Trimming took 1 base from V and 3 from J, leaving 10 bases between them. CDR3 sequence (DNA): TGTGCCAGCAGCTTAGGCGGAACCTACTACAATGAGCAGTTCTTC. This gives the protein CASSLGGTYYNEQFF. The variable domain in full, completed from reference TRBV11-1 and TRBJ2-1, reads EAEVAQSPRYKITEKSQAVAFWCDPISGHATLYWYRQILGQGPELLVQFQDESVVDDSQLPKDRFSAERLKGVDSTLKIQPAELGDSAMYLCASSLGGTYYNEQFFGPGTRLTVL.

V is TRBV11-3 and J is TRBJ1-1; D ambiguous. This CDR3 contains 13 residues. Germline V gene sequence: CDR1 SGHNT, CDR2 YENEEA. V lost 5 bases to trimming and J lost 3 bases, with 10 bases between them. The CDR3 nucleotides are TGTGCCAGCAGCATCCGACGGGACACTGAAGCTTTCTTT. It codes for CASSIRRDTEAFF.